The 14 T cell receptor beta chains presented below share a single source sample, sequenced in a study of Graves' ophthalmopathy and Graves' hyperthyroidism. TCR beta CDR3 regions were amplified from RNA transcripts. Investigators did first-round RT-PCR with HTBI primers, then second-round multiplex PCR. TCRdb fed the multiplex PCR reads into MiXCR, producing one record per CDR3 protein. The top ten hold 2.5% to 3.5% of the sample, which has a few hundred thousand distinct CDR3 sequences, more than 20% seen once. The sample comprised peripheral blood. Receptor source: a woman under 30 with stable Graves' hyperthyroidism.

This clonotype has a count of ten or more. This chain links TRBV11-2 with TRBJ1-1; 8 positions agree with TRBD1. Trimming cost V 1 base and J 6 bases; bases outside gene matches: 7. Germline V gives CDR1 SGHAT, CDR2 FQNNGV. This CDR3 has 15 amino acids. The CDR3 is CASSLVRGRYPEAFF. CDR3 nucleotide sequence: TGTGCCAGCAGCTTAGTCAGGGGGCGATATCCTGAAGCTTTCTTT.

The sample holds many counts of this clonotype. This chain joins TRBV15 and TRBJ2-7, with D possibly TRBD2 on 7 matching bases. The CDR3 totals 20 residues. Trimming cost V 1 base and J 4 bases, with 29 bases left between them. Germline values: CDR1 LNHNV, CDR2 YYDKDF (reference sequence). The chain's CDR3 is CATSRGFIAGAGRNRYEQYF. The CDR3 region has the DNA TGTGCCACCAGCAGAGGCTTCATTGCGGGGGCGGGGAGGAACCGATACGAGCAGTACTTC.

On this clonotype itself: One end of the junction does not line up with germline, which may come from a read error. The V call is TRBV6-2 or TRBV6-3, the J call TRBJ2-2; 8 bases are shared with TRBD2. The CDR3 loop spans 17 amino acids. Germline V gives CDR1 MNHEY, CDR2 SVGEGT. CDR3 sequence reads: CASSYGLLAGSTEELFF. The CDR3 nucleotides read TGTGCCAGCAGTTACGGCCTGTTAGCGGGGTCGACCGAGGAGCTGTTTTTT.

The table lists this clonotype with many counts. The chain links TRBV27 to TRBJ1-2, with D unclear. In germline, CDR1 is MNHEY, CDR2 SMNVEV (reference sequence). This CDR3 spans 14 amino acids. Trimming left V 0 bases short and J 4 bases short, with 9 bases between. The CDR3 DNA follows: TGTGCCAGCAGTTTATCTGGCACTTTCTATGGCTACACCTTC. Residues: CASSLSGTFYGYTF.

To note about this clonotype: A junction end diverges from the germline sequence, so it may reflect a read error. The chain is built from TRBV12-3 or TRBV12-4 and TRBJ1-1; no reliable D call. This CDR3 has 14 amino acids. CDR3 nucleotides: TGTGCCAGCAGTTTAGGCGGAGTGAAAACTGAAGCTTTCTTT. It codes for CASSLGGVKTEAFF.

The J gene is TRBJ2-1, the V gene TRBV10-2, with D uncertain. V lost 8 bases, J lost 2 bases, and 13 bases lay in between. The CDR3 spans 14 residues. CDR1 is WSHSY, CDR2 SAAADI, per germline. The CDR3 nucleotides are TGCGCCAGCGCTCCGGTATCCCCCTACAATGAGCAGTTCTTC. It encodes CASAPVSPYNEQFF.

J is TRBJ2-4 and V is TRBV30; the D gene is possibly TRBD2 (5 bases). Per germline, CDR1 GTSNPN and CDR2 SVGIG (reference sequence). This CDR3 has 14 amino acids. The V end lost 0 bases, the J end lost 9 bases, and 15 bases lay between the germline ends. The CDR3 is CAWSVKGSLGIQYF. The CDR3 region has the DNA TGTGCCTGGAGTGTAAAAGGGAGTCTTGGCATTCAGTACTTC.

This clonotype was found many times. This sequence joins TRBV12-3 or TRBV12-4 and TRBJ2-5; 7 bases map to TRBD2. Trimming removed 7 bases from V and 2 bases from J; junction bases left unmatched: 4. This CDR3 comprises 13 residues. The CDR3 nucleotides read TGTGCCAGCATCGGGACTACACAAGAGACCCAGTACTTC. Amino acid sequence: CASIGTTQETQYF.

This clonotype was found many times. The rearrangement uses TRBV19 and TRBJ2-7, with TRBD2 as a possible D gene (5 bases). The germline CDR1 and CDR2 sequences are LNHDA and SQIVND (reference sequence). The CDR3 has 15 residues. The ends were cut back, 1 base at V and 6 bases at J, with 16 bases in the middle. This CDR3 is CASSIGRTRNIEQYF. In nucleotides, the CDR3 is TGTGCCAGTAGTATAGGCCGAACTAGAAACATCGAGCAGTACTTC.

This clonotype came up many times. The gene calls are TRBV4-1 and TRBJ2-7, with 9 positions matching TRBD2. Trimming at V came to 4 bases and at J to 2 bases, leaving 3 bases not matched to a gene. CDR1 and CDR2 (germline): MGHRA, YSYEKL. This CDR3 is 14 amino acids long. Written as DNA, the CDR3 is TGCGCCAGCAGCCGGCGGGAGGGAGCCTACGAGCAGTACTTC. It yields the protein CASSRREGAYEQYF.

This clonotype was found many times. The chain is built from TRBV6-2 or TRBV6-3 and TRBJ2-7; 8 bases line up with TRBD1. Germline trimming cut 2 bases from V and 6 bases from J; bases unmatched to any gene: 6. Per the germline V gene, CDR1 is MNHEY and CDR2 is SVGEGT. This CDR3 is built from 14 residues. The CDR3 coding sequence is TGTGCCAGCAGTTACGACAGGGGCCGTGGCGAGCAGTACTTC. It codes for CASSYDRGRGEQYF.

A word on this clonotype: A read error may account for a junction end that differs from germline. This chain joins TRBV20-1 and TRBJ2-7, with a possible D match to TRBD1 (5 bases). Per the germline V gene, CDR1 is DFQATT and CDR2 is SNEGSKA (reference sequence). The CDR3 is made up of 14 amino acids. CDR3 nucleotides: TGCAGTGCTAGAGATTCCCTCAGGGATTACGATCAGTACTTC. It specifies CSARDSLRDYDQYF.

This clonotype has a count of ten or more. The chain carries TRBV28 and TRBJ2-7, with TRBD1 matching over 7 bases. In germline, CDR1 is MDHEN, CDR2 SYDVKM. The CDR3 length is 15 residues. Unmatched junction bases numbered 7, after V lost 3 bases and J lost 2 bases. CDR3 region: CASSFQFGTAYEQYF. CDR3 DNA sequence: TGTGCCAGCAGTTTCCAGTTCGGGACAGCCTACGAGCAGTACTTC.

This clonotype was observed many times. The CDR3 nucleotides are TGTGCCAGCAGTAAACAGGGACACACCGGGGAGCTGTTTTTT. Translation: CASSKQGHTGELFF. This sequence joins TRBV28 and TRBJ2-2; TRBD1 might be the D (6 bases). V dropped 5 bases and J dropped 3 bases, with 10 bases sitting between them. The CDR3 runs to 14 residues. Germline values: CDR1 MDHEN, CDR2 SYDVKM.